These 7 T cell receptor beta chains were all obtained from the same sample, sequenced in a study of T cell responses to AZD1222 COVID-19 vaccine (dated by TCRdb to about 2021). Library method: the immunoSEQ multiplex PCR assay. Held by TCRdb, this immuneACCESS table contains in-frame sequences only and omits some clones. Under half of the omission traces to an unresolved V gene where checked; the cause of the rest is unknown. The sample includes 60,000 to 70,000 clones, with about 85% observed a single time. Roughly 19% of the sample is in the top ten clones. The time point label for this specimen denotes: baseline before first vaccination. This specimen consisted of peripheral blood, obtained on day 0 of AZD1222 vaccination. The receptors originated from an adult in good health.

The chain employs TRBV3-1 (or the pseudogene TRBV3-2) and TRBJ1-5; 8 nucleotides agree with TRBD1. Germline V gene lookup returns CDR1 LGHDT and CDR2 YNNKEL (reference sequence). This CDR3 contains 14 residues. The ends lost 1 base at V and 5 bases at J; junction bases unmatched: 1. CDR3: CASSQGTGYQPQHF. The CDR3 nucleotides read TGTGCCAGCAGCCAAGGGACAGGGTATCAGCCCCAGCATTTT.

DNA for the CDR3: TGTGCCAGCAGCAGGTGGGGGCCAACTAATGAAAAACTGTTTTTT. This translates into CASSRWGPTNEKLFF. This chain uses TRBV28 with TRBJ1-4; the D gene is possibly TRBD1 (6 bases). Trimming removed 6 bases at V and 0 bases at J, with 11 bases between. CDR1 is MDHEN, CDR2 SYDVKM, per germline. The CDR3 sequence is 15 residues long.

The DNA for the CDR3 is TGTGCCAGTAGTGGGACAGGGGTCTCCTACGAGCAGTACTTC. Amino acid sequence: CASSGTGVSYEQYF. The chain combines TRBV19 with TRBJ2-7; 10 bases agree with TRBD1. This CDR3 is built from 14 residues. CDR1 LNHDA and CDR2 SQIVND come from the germline V gene (reference sequence). V dropped 5 bases and J dropped 0; count of bases not matched to a gene: 1. Full variable domain (rest looked up from reference TRBV19 and TRBJ2-7): DGGITQSPKYLFRKEGQNVTLSCEQNLNHDAMYWYRQDPGQGLRLIYYSQIVNDFQKGDIAEGYSVSREKKESFPLTVTSAQKNPTAFYLCASSGTGVSYEQYFGPGTRLTVT.

The chain employs TRBV5-6 and TRBJ2-1; TRBD1 is a possible D gene (5 bases). CDR1 SGHDT and CDR2 YYEEEE come from the germline V gene. Trimming cost V 5 bases and J 2 bases, with 14 bases left between them. This CDR3 has 15 residues. CDR3 protein: CASSSTGYPYNEQFF. CDR3 bases: TGTGCCAGCAGTTCCACAGGTTACCCCTACAATGAGCAGTTCTTC. The variable domain in full, with the rest retrieved from reference TRBV5-6 and TRBJ2-1, is DAGVTQSPTHLIKTRGQQVTLRCSPKSGHDTVSWYQQALGQGPQFIFQYYEEEERQRGNFPDRFSGHQFPNYSSELNVNALLLGDSALYLCASSSTGYPYNEQFFGPGTRLTVL.

This clone was observed a single time. The rearrangement uses TRBV5-4 and TRBJ1-1; D perhaps matches TRBD1 (5 bases). The V gene lost 4 bases and the J gene lost 5 bases, with 18 bases spanning the gap. The CDR3 loop spans 15 amino acids. The V gene's germline CDR1 is SGHNT and CDR2 YYREEE (reference sequence). The CDR3 coding sequence is TGTGCCAGCAGCCCAAGGGACGTTAGAAGGACTGAAGCTTTCTTT. This codes for CASSPRDVRRTEAFF.

The genes are TRBV5-6 and TRBJ2-7, with 10 bases matching TRBD1. The germline gives CDR1 SGHDT, CDR2 YYEEEE. The CDR3 sequence is 16 residues long. The V gene end was trimmed by 1 base and the J gene end by 2 bases; junction bases not matched to a gene: 6. CDR3 in amino acids: CASSLYSGTGAYEQYF. The CDR3 DNA reads as TGTGCCAGCAGCTTGTATTCCGGGACAGGGGCCTACGAGCAGTACTTC.

In this sample, this clone turned up once. V is TRBV7-3 and J is TRBJ2-5; D is undetermined. With 6 bases removed from V and 5 bases from J, the gap between germline ends came to 19 bases. The length of the CDR3 is 15 residues. Per germline, CDR1 SGHTA and CDR2 FQGTGA. The CDR3 here is CASSPTGPNEETQYF. CDR3 in DNA: TGTGCCAGCAGTCCAACCGGGCCAAACGAGGAGACCCAGTACTTC. The whole variable domain, filled in from reference TRBV7-3 and TRBJ2-5, reads GAGVSQTPSNKVTEKGKYVELRCDPISGHTALYWYRQSLGQGPEFLIYFQGTGAADDSGLPNDRFFAVRPEGSVSTLKIQRTERGDSAVYLCASSPTGPNEETQYFGPGTRLLVL.